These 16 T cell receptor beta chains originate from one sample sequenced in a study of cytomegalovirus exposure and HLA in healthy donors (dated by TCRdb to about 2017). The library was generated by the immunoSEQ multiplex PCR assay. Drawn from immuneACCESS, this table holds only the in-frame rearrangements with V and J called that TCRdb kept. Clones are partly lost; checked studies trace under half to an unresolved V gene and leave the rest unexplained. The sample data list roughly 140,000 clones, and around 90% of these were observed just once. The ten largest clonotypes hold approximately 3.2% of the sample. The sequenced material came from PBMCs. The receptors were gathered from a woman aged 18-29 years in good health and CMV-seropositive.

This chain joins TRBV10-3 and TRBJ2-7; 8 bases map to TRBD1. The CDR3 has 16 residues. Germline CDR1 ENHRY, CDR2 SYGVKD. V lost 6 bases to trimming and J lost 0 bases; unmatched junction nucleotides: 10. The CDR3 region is CAISRRSGQASYEQYF. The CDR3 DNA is TGTGCCATCAGCCGGAGATCGGGACAGGCCTCCTACGAGCAGTACTTC.

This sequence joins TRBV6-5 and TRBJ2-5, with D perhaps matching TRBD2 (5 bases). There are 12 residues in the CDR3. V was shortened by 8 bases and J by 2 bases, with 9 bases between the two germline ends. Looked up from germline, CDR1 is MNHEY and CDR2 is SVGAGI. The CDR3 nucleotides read TGTGCCAGCGGACCGGGGCAAGAGACCCAGTACTTC. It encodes CASGPGQETQYF.

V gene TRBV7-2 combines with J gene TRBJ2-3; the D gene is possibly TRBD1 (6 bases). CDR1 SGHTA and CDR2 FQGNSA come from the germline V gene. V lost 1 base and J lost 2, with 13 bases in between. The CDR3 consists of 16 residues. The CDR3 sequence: CASSLDSEGDTDTQYF. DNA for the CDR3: TGTGCCAGCAGCTTAGATAGTGAGGGGGACACAGATACGCAGTATTTT.

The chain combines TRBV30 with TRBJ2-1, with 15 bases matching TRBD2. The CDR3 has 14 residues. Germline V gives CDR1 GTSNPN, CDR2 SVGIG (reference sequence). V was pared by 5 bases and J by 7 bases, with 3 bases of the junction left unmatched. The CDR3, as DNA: TGTGCCTGGGGTGGGACTAGCGGGAGGAATGAGCAGTTCTTC. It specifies CAWGGTSGRNEQFF.

CDR3 sequence reads: CASSYSGHSYEQYF. The CDR3 DNA is TGTGCCAGCAGTTACTCGGGACATAGCTACGAGCAGTACTTC. V is TRBV6-5 and J is TRBJ2-7; a weak D match, TRBD1 (6 bases). From germline, CDR1 is MNHEY and CDR2 SVGAGI. V shed 0 bases and J shed 3 bases, with 9 bases lying between them. This CDR3 is built from 14 residues.

CDR3 nucleotide sequence: TGTGCCAGCAGCCGTCTCCGCGGGGGCGGGCCCCAGCATTTT. Its protein is CASSRLRGGGPQHF. The V and J genes are TRBV7-8 and TRBJ1-5; a possible D gene is TRBD1 (6 bases). V gave up 5 bases and J gave up 9 bases, with 17 bases separating them. The germline V gene has CDR1 SGHVS and CDR2 FQNEAQ. The CDR3 is 14 residues long.

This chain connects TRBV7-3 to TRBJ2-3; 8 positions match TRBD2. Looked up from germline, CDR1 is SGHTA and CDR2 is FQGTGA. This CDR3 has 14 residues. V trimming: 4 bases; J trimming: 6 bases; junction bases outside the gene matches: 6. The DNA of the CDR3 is TGTGCCAGCAGCTCAGGTAGCGGGAAGGATACGCAGTATTTT. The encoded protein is CASSSGSGKDTQYF.

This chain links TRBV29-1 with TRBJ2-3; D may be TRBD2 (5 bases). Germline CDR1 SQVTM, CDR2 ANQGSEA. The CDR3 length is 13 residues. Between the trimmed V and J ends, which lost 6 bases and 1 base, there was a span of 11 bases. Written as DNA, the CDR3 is TGCAGCGTGGACGGGCGGGGCACAGATACGCAGTATTTT. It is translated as CSVDGRGTDTQYF.

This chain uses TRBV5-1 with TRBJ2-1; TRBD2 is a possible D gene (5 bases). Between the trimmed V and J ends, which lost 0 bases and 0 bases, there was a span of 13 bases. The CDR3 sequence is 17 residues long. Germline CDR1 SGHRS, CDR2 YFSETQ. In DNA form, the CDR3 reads TGCGCCAGCAGCTTGGACGTGGGAGCGAGCTCCTACAATGAGCAGTTCTTC. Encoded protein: CASSLDVGASSYNEQFF.

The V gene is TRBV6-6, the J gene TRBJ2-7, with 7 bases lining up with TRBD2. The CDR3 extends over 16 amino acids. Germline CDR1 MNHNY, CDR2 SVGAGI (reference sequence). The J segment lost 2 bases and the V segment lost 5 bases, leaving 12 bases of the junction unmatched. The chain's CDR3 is CASSPATKAGTYEQYF. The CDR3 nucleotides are TGTGCCAGCAGTCCTGCCACAAAAGCGGGAACCTACGAGCAGTACTTC.

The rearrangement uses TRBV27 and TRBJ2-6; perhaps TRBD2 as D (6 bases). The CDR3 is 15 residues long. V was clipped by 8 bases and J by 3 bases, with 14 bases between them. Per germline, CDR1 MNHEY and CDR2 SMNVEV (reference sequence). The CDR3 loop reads CASSVGTHGANVLTF. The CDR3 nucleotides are TGTGCCAGCTCCGTCGGGACTCATGGGGCCAACGTCCTGACTTTC. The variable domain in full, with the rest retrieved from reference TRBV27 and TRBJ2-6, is EAQVTQNPRYLITVTGKKLTVTCSQNMNHEYMSWYRQDPGLGLRQIYYSMNVEVTDKGDVPEGYKVSRKEKRNFPLILESPSPNQTSLYFCASSVGTHGANVLTFGAGSRLTVL.

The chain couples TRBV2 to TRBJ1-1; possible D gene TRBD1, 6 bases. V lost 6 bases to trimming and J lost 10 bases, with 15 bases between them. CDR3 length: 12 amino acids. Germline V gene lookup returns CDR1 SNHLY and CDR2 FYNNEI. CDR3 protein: CASRTQGGGAFF. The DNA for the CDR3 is TGTGCCAGCAGGACGCAGGGAGGGGGAGCTTTCTTT.

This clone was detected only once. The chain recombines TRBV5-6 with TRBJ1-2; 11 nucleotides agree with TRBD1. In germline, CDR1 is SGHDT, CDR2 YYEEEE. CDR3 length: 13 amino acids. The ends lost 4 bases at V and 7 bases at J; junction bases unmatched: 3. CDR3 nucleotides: TGTGCCAGCAGCCCGGGACAGGGGGGTGGCTACACCTTC. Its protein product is CASSPGQGGGYTF.

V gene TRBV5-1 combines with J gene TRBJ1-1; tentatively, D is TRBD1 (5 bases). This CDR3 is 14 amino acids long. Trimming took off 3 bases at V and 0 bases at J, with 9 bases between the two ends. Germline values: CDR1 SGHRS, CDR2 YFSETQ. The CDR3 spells CASSSGLLNTEAFF. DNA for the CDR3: TGCGCCAGCAGCTCGGGACTTTTGAACACTGAAGCTTTCTTT.

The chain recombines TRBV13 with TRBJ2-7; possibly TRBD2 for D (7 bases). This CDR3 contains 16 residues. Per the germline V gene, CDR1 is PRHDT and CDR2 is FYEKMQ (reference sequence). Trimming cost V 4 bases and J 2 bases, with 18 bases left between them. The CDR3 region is CASSSLGGGGAYEQYF. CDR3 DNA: TGTGCCAGCAGCTCCCTTGGGGGAGGGGGGGCCTACGAGCAGTACTTC.

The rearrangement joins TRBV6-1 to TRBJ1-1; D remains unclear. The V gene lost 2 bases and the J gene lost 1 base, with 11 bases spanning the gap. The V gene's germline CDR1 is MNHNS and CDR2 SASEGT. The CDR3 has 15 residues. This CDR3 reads CASSEWAGRNTEAFF. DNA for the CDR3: TGTGCCAGCAGTGAATGGGCAGGCAGGAACACTGAAGCTTTCTTT.